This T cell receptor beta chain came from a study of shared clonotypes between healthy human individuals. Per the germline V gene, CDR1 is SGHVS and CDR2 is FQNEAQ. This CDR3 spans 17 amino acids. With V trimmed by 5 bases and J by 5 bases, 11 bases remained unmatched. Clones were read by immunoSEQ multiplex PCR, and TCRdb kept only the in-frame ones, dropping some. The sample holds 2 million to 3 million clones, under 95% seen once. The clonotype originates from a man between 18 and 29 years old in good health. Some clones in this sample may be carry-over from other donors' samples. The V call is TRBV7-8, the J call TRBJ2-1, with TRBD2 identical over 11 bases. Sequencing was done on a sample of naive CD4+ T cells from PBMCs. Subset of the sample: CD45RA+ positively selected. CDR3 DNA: TGTGCCAGCAGCCCCGGAGTAGCGGGAGGGCCAGACAATGAGCAGTTCTTC. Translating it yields CASSPGVAGGPDNEQFF.